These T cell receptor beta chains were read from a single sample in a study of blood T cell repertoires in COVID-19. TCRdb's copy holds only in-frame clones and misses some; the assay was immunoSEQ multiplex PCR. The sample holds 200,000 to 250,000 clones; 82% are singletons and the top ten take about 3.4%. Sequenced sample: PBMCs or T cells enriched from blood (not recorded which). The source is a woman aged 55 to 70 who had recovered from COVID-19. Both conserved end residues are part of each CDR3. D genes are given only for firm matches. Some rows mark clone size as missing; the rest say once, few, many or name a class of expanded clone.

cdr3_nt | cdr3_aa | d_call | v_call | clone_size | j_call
TGTGCCAGCAGCTTGTGGGGAGGGTACTACGAGCAGTACTTC | CASSLWGGYYEQYF | TRBD2 | TRBV5-6 | . | TRBJ2-7
TGTGCCAGCAGCACCCGGCTCAGAGCGGATACGCAGTATTTT | CASSTRLRADTQYF | . | TRBV13 | . | TRBJ2-3
TGTGCCAGCAGCGACTACAGGGGAGATTCACCCCTCCACTTT | CASSDYRGDSPLHF | TRBD1 | TRBV2 | . | TRBJ1-6
TGTGCCAGCAGTCAAGCGGGGTTTTACGAGCAGTACTTC | CASSQAGFYEQYF | . | TRBV21-1 | . | TRBJ2-7
TGTGCCAGCAGTGAAATGGTTGGACTAGCCTACAATGAGCAGTTCTTC | CASSEMVGLAYNEQFF | TRBD2 | TRBV6-1 | . | TRBJ2-1
TGCGCCAGCAGCTTGGACAAATCCACTGAAGCTTTCTTT | CASSLDKSTEAFF | . | TRBV5-1 | . | TRBJ1-1
TGCGCCAGCAGCTTGGTCTCAGGGGTCCACGAGCAGTACTTC | CASSLVSGVHEQYF | . | TRBV5-1 | . | TRBJ2-7
TGTGCCAGTAGTAAGGACAGGGCTTCGATCGCTGAAGCTTTCTTT | CASSKDRASIAEAFF | TRBD1 | TRBV19 | once | TRBJ1-1
TGTGCCTGGAGTAGTAGCGGCGCCGGGGAGCTGTTTTTT | CAWSSSGAGELFF | . | TRBV30 | . | TRBJ2-2
TGTGCCTGGAGTAGTCGGGGCACAGATACGCAGTATTTT | CAWSSRGTDTQYF | . | TRBV30 | . | TRBJ2-3
TGCGCCAGCAGCCCGGAAGGGACAGTCTATCAGCCCCAGCATTTT | CASSPEGTVYQPQHF | TRBD1 | TRBV5-1 | . | TRBJ1-5
TGTGCCAGCAGCTCTGGGGCCAATAGCGGGCGGTTCTTC | CASSSGANSGRFF | TRBD2 | TRBV7-3 | . | TRBJ2-1
TGTGCCAGCAGCGCCCCCGGAGGCGCTGGAAACACCATATATTTT | CASSAPGGAGNTIYF | . | TRBV9 | once | TRBJ1-3
TGTGCCAGCAGCTTTGATCAGCGGGGGACCCACGAGCAGTACTTC | CASSFDQRGTHEQYF | TRBD2 | TRBV7-3 | . | TRBJ2-7
TGTGCCAGCAGTCTCCAGGAGACTACGCCTTACGAGCAGTACTTC | CASSLQETTPYEQYF | . | TRBV6-5 | . | TRBJ2-7
TGTGCCAGCAGCTTAGCCGGCTCTGGAAACACCATATATTTT | CASSLAGSGNTIYF | . | TRBV7-2 | . | TRBJ1-3
TGTGCCAGCAGTGGGGGGGACAGGATAGCCTACGAGCAGTACTTC | CASSGGDRIAYEQYF | . | TRBV6-2/TRBV6-3 | . | TRBJ2-7
TGTGCCAGCATCGACGACGGAGGGGCGCACACCTTC | CASIDDGGAHTF | . | TRBV7-9 | once | TRBJ1-2
TGTGCCAGCAGCCAGCTACTAGCGGGAGTAACCGAGCAGTACTTC | CASSQLLAGVTEQYF | TRBD2 | TRBV3-1/TRBV3-2 | . | TRBJ2-7
TGTGCCAGCAGCCGAAGCGGGACAGGGGTTTTCGCCGGGGAGCTGTTTTTT | CASSRSGTGVFAGELFF | TRBD1 | TRBV7-8 | few | TRBJ2-2